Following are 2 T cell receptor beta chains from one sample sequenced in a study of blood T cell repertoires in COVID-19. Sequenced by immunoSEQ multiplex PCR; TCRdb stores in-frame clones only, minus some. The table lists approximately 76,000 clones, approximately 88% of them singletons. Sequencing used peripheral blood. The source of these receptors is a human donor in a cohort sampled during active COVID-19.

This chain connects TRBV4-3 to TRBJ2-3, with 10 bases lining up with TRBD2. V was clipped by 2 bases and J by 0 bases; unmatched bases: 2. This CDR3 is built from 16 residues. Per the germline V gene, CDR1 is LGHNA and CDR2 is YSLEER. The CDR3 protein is CASSQHSGGSTDTQYF. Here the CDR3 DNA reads TGCGCCAGCAGCCAACATAGCGGGGGGAGCACAGATACGCAGTATTTT.

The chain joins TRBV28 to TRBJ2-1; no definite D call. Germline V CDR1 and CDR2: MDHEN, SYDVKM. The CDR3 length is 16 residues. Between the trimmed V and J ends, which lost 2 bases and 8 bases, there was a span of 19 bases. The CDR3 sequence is CASSLRVVKPVHEQFF. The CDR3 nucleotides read TGTGCCAGCAGTTTACGGGTTGTCAAACCCGTACATGAGCAGTTCTTC.